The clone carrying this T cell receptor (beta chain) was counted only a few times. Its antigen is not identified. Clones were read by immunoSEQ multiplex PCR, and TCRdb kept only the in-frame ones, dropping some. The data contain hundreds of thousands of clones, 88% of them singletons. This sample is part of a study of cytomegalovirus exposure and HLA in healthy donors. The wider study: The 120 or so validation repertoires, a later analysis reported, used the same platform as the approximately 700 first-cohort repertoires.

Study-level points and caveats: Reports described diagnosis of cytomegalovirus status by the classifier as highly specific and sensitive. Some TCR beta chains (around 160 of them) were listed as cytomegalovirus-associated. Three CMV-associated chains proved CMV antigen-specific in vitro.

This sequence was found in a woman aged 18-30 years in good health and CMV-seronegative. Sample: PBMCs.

CDR3 sequence reads: CASSSSDRDGYTF. As DNA, the CDR3 is TGCGCCAGCAGCTCTTCAGACAGGGATGGCTACACCTTC. This rearrangement joins TRBV5-1 to TRBJ1-2, with 7 bases matching TRBD1. This CDR3 comprises 13 residues. J was trimmed by 6 bases and V by 3 bases; bases with no gene match: 5. The V gene's germline CDR1 is SGHRS and CDR2 YFSETQ.